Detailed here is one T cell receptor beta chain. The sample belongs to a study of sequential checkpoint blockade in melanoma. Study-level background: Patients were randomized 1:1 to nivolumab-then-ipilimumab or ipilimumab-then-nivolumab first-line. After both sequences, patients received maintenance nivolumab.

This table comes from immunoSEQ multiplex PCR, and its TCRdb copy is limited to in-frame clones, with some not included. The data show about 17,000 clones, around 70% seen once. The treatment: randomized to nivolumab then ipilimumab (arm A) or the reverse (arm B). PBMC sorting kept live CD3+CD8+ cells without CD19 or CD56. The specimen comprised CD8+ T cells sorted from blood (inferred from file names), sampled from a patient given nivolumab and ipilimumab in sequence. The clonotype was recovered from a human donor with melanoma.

CDR3 DNA: TGTGCCAGCAGCTTAATAGACAATGAGCAGTTCTTC. Protein sequence: CASSLIDNEQFF. This chain uses TRBV7-3 with TRBJ2-1, with D hard to call. This CDR3 has 12 amino acids. Germline-derived CDR1 and CDR2 are SGHTA and FQGTGA. Trimming shortened V by 1 base and J by 5 bases, and 3 bases separated the two germline ends.